This T cell receptor beta chain was identified during a study of blood T cell repertoires in COVID-19 (dated by TCRdb to the early 2020s). Notes on the research overall: The collaborator samples originated in the United States, Italy and Spain and spanned the acute and convalescent phases of COVID-19. The prospective study material was composed of cDNA or gDNA derived from T cells, B-cell-depleted T cells, or PBMCs. Deeply sampled blood TCRbeta repertoires from subjects exposed to, actively infected with, or recovered from COVID-19 were included in the dataset. The repertoires were released in a freely available public database meant as a resource for research on the immune response to SARS-CoV-2. Samples came from the ongoing ImmuneRACE study (first 160 participants) plus 1,254 subjects from 6 global collaborators. Sample metadata almost always included a de-identified subject ID, COVID-19 status, age in years and sex. Where HLA class I and class II types were available, the types were taken from metadata supplied by the sample provider, not from assay-based typing. Here is what the overall study found, with its caveats: The quantity of clinical and demographic metadata differed by source and by participant and was supplied without curation.

Note on this clone: Its antigen remains undetermined. Per-base qualities were not stored, and no clone one base away is much larger.

Based on the germline V gene, the CDR1 and CDR2 sequences are SGDLS and YYNGEE. Taken from cysteine to phenylalanine, the CDR3 has 15 residues. Here the CDR3 DNA is all that survives: 45 bases in frame from base 1. V is trimmed back by 3 bases and J by 3 bases, and the junction contains 8 bases that no gene match accounts for. Whole blood was collected in K2EDTA tubes by collaborating institutions according to the institutions' own protocols. For TCRbeta analysis, collaborator samples were shipped as frozen whole blood, as isolated PBMCs, or as DNA extracted from either sample type. TCRbeta CDR3 regions were amplified from genomic DNA by means of the immunoSEQ Assay, a bias-controlled multiplex PCR. The original methods were these. The number of nucleated cells in each sample was estimated from the amplification of reference gene primers within the assay. To quantify the absolute abundance of each unique TCRbeta CDR3 rearrangement, sequence reads were collapsed and filtered. For each sample, productive Simpson clonality was calculated by taking the square root of Simpson's diversity index across productive rearrangements. Entries here come from immuneACCESS through TCRdb and include only in-frame sequences with V and J called. Some clones fail to appear in such tables; in the studies checked, an unresolved V gene covers under half of the shortfall, and the cause of the remainder is unknown. Clonal size and the V and J genes are those of that table, whereas D and trimming came from the DNA. This sample is represented by roughly 43,000 clones; 88% of them were singletons. The leading ten clones occupy about 4.8% of the sample.

Specimen: peripheral blood. The TCR originated in a human donor in a cohort sampled during active COVID-19. The sequence links TRBV9 to TRBJ1-2; TRBD1 lines up with 7 middle nucleotides. The nucleotide sequence is given as TGTGCCAGCAGCGCAGACACCGGGACAGACTATGGCTACACCTTC. Translation gives CASSADTGTDYGYTF.